Listed below are T cell receptor beta chains from one sample, sequenced in a study of cytomegalovirus exposure and HLA in healthy donors. Sequencing used immunoSEQ multiplex PCR; TCRdb keeps in-frame clones, though not all of them. The sample records 110,000 or so clones, approximately 8% being singletons. The sample was PBMCs. Source of these receptors: a woman aged 40 to 50 in good health and CMV-seropositive. Each CDR3 is given with its conserved first and last residue. Each record gives: J gene, clone size, V gene, D gene, CDR3 protein, CDR3 DNA. A D gene is named only where the DNA matches it firmly. Clone size is given for some rows only: seen once, a few or many times, or a class if the clone is expanded.

TRBJ2-4	few	TRBV5-1	.	CASSSRRENIQYF	TGCGCCAGCAGCAGCCGTCGGGAAAACATTCAGTACTTC
TRBJ1-6	few	TRBV10-1	.	CASSRTFNSPLHF	TGCGCCAGCAGTAGAACATTTAATTCACCCCTCCACTTT
TRBJ1-5	.	TRBV6-6	.	CASTLIDGSPPQPQHF	TGTGCCAGCACCTTAATTGATGGGAGTCCACCCCAGCCCCAGCATTTT
TRBJ1-5	.	TRBV16	.	CASSPGYSNQPQHF	TGTGCCAGCAGCCCCGGTTATAGCAATCAGCCCCAGCATTTT
TRBJ1-2	few	TRBV5-4	TRBD1	CASSPRQGGYGYTF	TGTGCCAGCAGTCCTAGACAGGGAGGCTATGGCTACACCTTC
TRBJ1-1	.	TRBV15	TRBD1	CATSRNRGATEAFF	TGTGCCACCAGCCGCAACAGGGGAGCCACTGAAGCTTTCTTT
TRBJ1-5	few	TRBV4-1	.	CASSQDRVGQPQHF	TGCGCCAGCAGCCAAGACAGGGTGGGTCAGCCCCAGCATTTT
TRBJ1-2	once	TRBV6-5	.	CASRRGSSPYGYTF	TGTGCCAGCAGGAGGGGGTCTTCCCCCTATGGCTACACCTTC
TRBJ2-7	.	TRBV5-6	.	CASSLGLDRRPYEQYF	TGTGCCAGCAGCCTGGGGCTGGACAGACGGCCCTACGAGCAGTACTTC
TRBJ1-1	.	TRBV7-3	TRBD1	CASSLTGRDRYTEAFF	TGTGCCAGCAGCTTAACGGGACGGGACAGGTACACTGAAGCTTTCTTT
TRBJ1-1	.	TRBV10-1	TRBD1	CASSEITGGKVLNTEAFF	TGCGCCAGCAGTGAAATAACAGGGGGCAAGGTATTGAACACTGAAGCTTTCTTT
TRBJ2-1	.	TRBV9	TRBD2	CASSDRSGGALLF	TGTGCCAGCAGCGACCGTAGCGGGGGGGCCCTCCTCTTC
TRBJ1-1	few	TRBV9	.	CASSVNSGKDTEAFF	TGTGCCAGCAGCGTAAATTCAGGGAAAGATACTGAAGCTTTCTTT
TRBJ1-1	.	TRBV5-8	.	CASSRGNVNSEAFF	TGTGCCAGCAGCCGAGGGAACGTCAACTCTGAAGCTTTCTTT
TRBJ2-1	.	TRBV14	.	CASSRRGGNEQFF	TGTGCCAGCAGCCGCCGAGGGGGTAATGAGCAGTTCTTC
TRBJ2-2	.	TRBV4-1	TRBD2	CASSQDQLAGRAGELFF	TGCGCCAGCAGCCAAGATCAGCTAGCCGGGAGGGCCGGGGAGCTGTTTTTT
TRBJ1-4	.	TRBV30	TRBD1	CAWSGDRTEKLFF	TGTGCCTGGAGTGGGGACAGGACTGAAAAACTGTTTTTT
TRBJ1-2	.	TRBV10-3	.	CAISGGGNNYGYTF	TGTGCCATCAGTGGGGGGGGGAATAACTATGGCTACACCTTC
TRBJ2-7	.	TRBV7-9	.	CASSLTRDEQYF	TGTGCCAGCAGCTTAACCCGGGACGAGCAGTACTTC
TRBJ1-6	few	TRBV5-1	TRBD1	CASSGRQGDSPLHF	TGCGCCAGCAGCGGACGACAGGGGGATTCACCCCTCCACTTT
TRBJ1-1	.	TRBV5-1	.	CASTSTLLNTEAFF	TGCGCCAGCACTTCGACACTTCTAAACACTGAAGCTTTCTTT
TRBJ1-2	few	TRBV10-3	TRBD1	CAITPNRGASYTF	TGTGCCATCACACCCAACAGGGGGGCCAGCTACACCTTC
TRBJ1-5	few	TRBV19	.	CASSIGQASNQPQHF	TGTGCCAGTAGTATAGGACAGGCTAGCAATCAGCCCCAGCATTTT
TRBJ2-7	.	TRBV28	TRBD2	CASRTSGAEQYF	TGTGCCAGCAGGACTAGCGGGGCCGAGCAGTACTTC
TRBJ1-1	few	TRBV28	.	CASSLWRRARNTEAFF	TGTGCCAGCAGTTTATGGAGGCGAGCCAGGAACACTGAAGCTTTCTTT
TRBJ2-1	few	TRBV5-6	TRBD1	CASSSPGQDNEQFF	TGTGCCAGCAGCTCACCGGGACAGGACAATGAGCAGTTCTTC
TRBJ2-7	.	TRBV11-2	.	CASSLWKGGGLSYEQYF	TGTGCCAGCAGCTTATGGAAGGGCGGGGGCCTGTCTTACGAGCAGTACTTC
TRBJ2-3	.	TRBV9	TRBD2	CASSVDGSLRGGIYTQYF	TGTGCCAGCAGCGTAGATGGGTCTCTGCGGGGGGGCATCTATACGCAGTATTTT
TRBJ2-7	few	TRBV7-6	TRBD2	CASSPTGLYEQYF	TGTGCCAGCAGCCCGACGGGACTATACGAGCAGTACTTC
TRBJ2-7	few	TRBV30	TRBD2	CAWSNGLATYEQYF	TGTGCCTGGAGTAATGGACTAGCTACCTACGAGCAGTACTTC